Below, 4 T cell receptor beta chains from the same sample are listed, as sequenced in a study of Graves' ophthalmopathy and Graves' hyperthyroidism. Amplification of the TCR beta CDR3 regions used RNA transcripts (as template). First-round RT-PCR relied on HTBI primers, and a second-round multiplex PCR came next. One entry per CDR3 protein results from TCRdb running MiXCR on the multiplex PCR reads. The sample has more than 150,000 distinct CDR3 sequences, roughly 37% seen once. What was sequenced was peripheral blood. Receptors were obtained from a woman between 40 and 50 years old with Graves' ophthalmopathy.

The chain joins TRBV28 to TRBJ1-5; tentative D call: TRBD1 (5 bases). V was pared by 6 bases and J by 4 bases, with 16 bases between. CDR3 length: 15 amino acids. Germline CDR1 and CDR2: MDHEN and SYDVKM. The CDR3 bases are TGTGCCAGCAGCCACTTCGGTGGGGGGAATCAGCCCCAGCATTTT. This translates into CASSHFGGGNQPQHF.

This clonotype was recorded many times. This sequence joins TRBV6-1 and TRBJ1-5; TRBD1 matches at 7 bases. The V gene end was trimmed by 7 bases and the J gene end by 3 bases; junction bases not matched to a gene: 12. This CDR3 comprises 16 residues. The V gene's germline CDR1 is MNHNS and CDR2 SASEGT. The CDR3 spells CASIKEGGGPNQPQHF. CDR3 bases: TGTGCCAGCATCAAGGAGGGAGGGGGCCCCAATCAGCCCCAGCATTTT.

The genes are TRBV6-1 and TRBJ2-2; D is possibly TRBD1 or TRBD2 (5 bases each). Trimming pared 4 bases from V and 8 bases from J, leaving 14 bases between. Germline lookup yields CDR1 MNHNS and CDR2 SASEGT. This CDR3 comprises 14 residues. In DNA, the CDR3 is TGTGCCAGCAGTGTAACGGGACCCCTGGGGGAGCTGTTTTTT. Translating it yields CASSVTGPLGELFF.

There are many counts of this clonotype. The chain employs TRBV6-5 and TRBJ1-3; D gene unclear. The CDR3 extends over 14 amino acids. With 8 bases removed from V and 0 bases from J, the gap between germline ends came to 11 bases. The germline V gene has CDR1 MNHEY and CDR2 SVGAGI. This chain's CDR3 is CASVRWDSGNTIYF. The CDR3, as DNA: TGTGCCAGCGTACGATGGGACTCTGGAAACACCATATATTTT.